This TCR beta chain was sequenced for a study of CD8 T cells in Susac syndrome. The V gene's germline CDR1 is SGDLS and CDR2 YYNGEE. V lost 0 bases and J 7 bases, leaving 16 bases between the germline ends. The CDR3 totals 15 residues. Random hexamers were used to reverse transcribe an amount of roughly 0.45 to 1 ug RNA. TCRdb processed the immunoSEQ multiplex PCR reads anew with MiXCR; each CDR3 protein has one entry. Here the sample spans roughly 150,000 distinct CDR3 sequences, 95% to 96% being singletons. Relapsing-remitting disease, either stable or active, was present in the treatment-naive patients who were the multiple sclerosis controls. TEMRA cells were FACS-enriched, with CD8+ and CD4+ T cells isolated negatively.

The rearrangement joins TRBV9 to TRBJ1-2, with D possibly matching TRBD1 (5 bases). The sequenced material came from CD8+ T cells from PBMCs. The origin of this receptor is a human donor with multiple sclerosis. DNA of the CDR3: TGTGCCAGCAGCGTAGAAGGCGAGGGGTACGGTGGCTACACCTTC. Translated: CASSVEGEGYGGYTF.